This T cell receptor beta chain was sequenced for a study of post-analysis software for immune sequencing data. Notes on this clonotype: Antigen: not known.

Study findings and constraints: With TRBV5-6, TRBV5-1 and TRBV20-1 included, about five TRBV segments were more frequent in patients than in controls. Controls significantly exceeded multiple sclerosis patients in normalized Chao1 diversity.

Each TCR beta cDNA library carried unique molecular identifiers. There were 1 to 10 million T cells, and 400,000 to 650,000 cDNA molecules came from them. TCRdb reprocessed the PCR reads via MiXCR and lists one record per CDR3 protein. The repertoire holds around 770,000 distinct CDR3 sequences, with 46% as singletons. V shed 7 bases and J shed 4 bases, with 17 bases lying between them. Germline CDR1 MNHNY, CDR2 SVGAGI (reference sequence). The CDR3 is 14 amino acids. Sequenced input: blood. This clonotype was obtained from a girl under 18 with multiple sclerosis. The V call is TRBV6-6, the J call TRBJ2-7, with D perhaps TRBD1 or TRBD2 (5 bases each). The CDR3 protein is CASTPGPAEYEQYF. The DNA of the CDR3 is TGTGCCAGCACCCCGGGGCCGGCAGAATACGAGCAGTACTTC.